One and the same sample provided the 6 T cell receptor beta chains below, sequenced in a study of cytomegalovirus exposure and HLA in healthy donors. Primers: 60 Vbeta forward and 13 Jbeta reverse. Profiling relied on immunoSEQ multiplex PCR, and the TCRdb table lists in-frame clones only, not all of them. The table lists around 120,000 clones, about 82% of them singletons. Specimen: PBMCs. These receptors were obtained from a boy aged 5 to 17 in good health and CMV-seronegative.

The V gene is TRBV7-2, the J gene TRBJ2-1; the match to TRBD2 covers 16 bases. J was trimmed by 10 bases and V by 3 bases; bases with no gene match: 0. Germline assignment: CDR1 SGHTA and CDR2 FQGNSA. This CDR3 spans 14 amino acids. The DNA of the CDR3 is TGTGCCAGCAGCTTGGGACTAGCGGGGGGGGAGCAGTTCTTC. Its protein product is CASSLGLAGGEQFF. The variable domain in full, with the rest retrieved from reference TRBV7-2 and TRBJ2-1, is GAGVSQSPSNKVTEKGKDVELRCDPISGHTALYWYRQSLGQGLEFLIYFQGNSAPDKSGLPSDRFSAERTGGSVSTLTIQRTQQEDSAVYLCASSLGLAGGEQFFGPGTRLTVL.

The gene calls are TRBV29-1 and TRBJ1-1; 9 bases agree with TRBD1. Trimming cost V 4 bases and J 4 bases; bases outside gene matches: 7. Germline CDR1 SQVTM, CDR2 ANQGSEA. There are 14 residues in the CDR3. CDR3 sequence: CSVVGTGLRTEAFF. CDR3 bases: TGCAGCGTTGTTGGGACAGGGTTGCGCACTGAAGCTTTCTTT.

The chain's CDR3 is CASTPEGGLPHEQYF. The CDR3 DNA reads as TGTGCCAGCACCCCCGAAGGGGGACTACCACACGAGCAGTACTTC. The V gene is TRBV27, the J gene TRBJ2-7; D is perhaps TRBD2 (7 bases). CDR3 size: 15 residues. Germline V gene sequence: CDR1 MNHEY, CDR2 SMNVEV (reference sequence). V was shortened by 7 bases and J by 5 bases, with 21 bases between the two germline ends.

This clone showed up just once. V gene TRBV7-3 combines with J gene TRBJ2-3; 8 positions match TRBD1. The germline V gene has CDR1 SGHTA and CDR2 FQGTGA. This CDR3 is 13 amino acids long. J lost 5 bases, V lost 5 bases, and 3 bases had no gene match. The CDR3 reads CASSGGQGDTQYF. The CDR3 DNA is TGTGCCAGCAGCGGAGGACAGGGAGATACGCAGTATTTT.

The chain links TRBV5-6 to TRBJ1-3; no clear D. Trimming left V 2 bases short and J 0 bases short, with 6 bases between. The CDR3 totals 14 residues. CDR1 and CDR2 (germline): SGHDT, YYEEEE. The CDR3: CASSFHNSGNTIYF. The CDR3 bases are TGTGCCAGCAGCTTTCACAACTCTGGAAACACCATATATTTT. Full variable domain (remainder filled in from reference TRBV5-6 and TRBJ1-3): DAGVTQSPTHLIKTRGQQVTLRCSPKSGHDTVSWYQQALGQGPQFIFQYYEEEERQRGNFPDRFSGHQFPNYSSELNVNALLLGDSALYLCASSFHNSGNTIYFGEGSWLTVV.

This chain joins TRBV27 and TRBJ2-1, with TRBD1 matching 7 bases. CDR1 is MNHEY, CDR2 SMNVEV, per germline (reference sequence). Germline trimming cut 11 bases from V and 5 bases from J; bases unmatched to any gene: 27. The CDR3 spans 19 residues. The DNA of the CDR3 is TGTGCCTCCCGCCAAGGGGGCTGGCAGATACCCGGGGAAAACAATGAGCAGTTCTTC. Translated, it gives CASRQGGWQIPGENNEQFF.